Sequencing of this T cell receptor beta chain was carried out in a study of cytomegalovirus exposure and HLA in healthy donors. Study observations and caveats: In an earlier analysis, in fewer than 700 donors, most V segments appeared productive either ~90% or ~30% of the time. Of the V segments, some could not be distinguished, including TRBV6-2 and TRBV6-3, and were excluded.

Of note for this clone: What it binds is unknown.

Primers included in the PCR were 60 Vbeta and 13 Jbeta primers. Repertoires were generated with immunoSEQ multiplex PCR, while TCRdb's copy carries only in-frame clones and drops some. Of about 150,000 clones listed, 75% to 85% are singletons. The CDR3 has 14 amino acids. The germline CDR1 and CDR2 sequences are SQVTM and ANQGSEA. V shed 5 bases and J 4 bases; nucleotides not matched to a gene: 6. The V call is TRBV29-1, the J call TRBJ1-2, with TRBD1 matching over 11 bases. The clonotype originates from a man aged 30 to 39 in good health and CMV-seropositive. Sequencing was carried out using PBMCs. The CDR3 spells CSVLGQGAGYGYTF. CDR3 nucleotides: TGCAGCGTTCTCGGACAGGGGGCAGGCTATGGCTACACCTTC.